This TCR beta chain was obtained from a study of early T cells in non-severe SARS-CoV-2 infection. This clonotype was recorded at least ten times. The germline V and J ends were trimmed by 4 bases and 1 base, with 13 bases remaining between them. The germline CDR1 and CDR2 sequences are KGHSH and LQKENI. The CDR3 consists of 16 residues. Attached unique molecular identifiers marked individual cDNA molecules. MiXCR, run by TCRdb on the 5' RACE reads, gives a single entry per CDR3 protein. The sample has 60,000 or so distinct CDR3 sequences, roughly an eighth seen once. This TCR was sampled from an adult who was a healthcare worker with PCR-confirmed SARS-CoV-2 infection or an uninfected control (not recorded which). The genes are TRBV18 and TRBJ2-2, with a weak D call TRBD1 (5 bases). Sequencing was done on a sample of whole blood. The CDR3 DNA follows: TGTGCCAGCTCACGGACACTTCAGGAGAACACCGGGGAGCTGTTTTTT. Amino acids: CASSRTLQENTGELFF.